This T cell receptor beta chain was sequenced in a study of blood T cell repertoires in COVID-19. The wider study: The study drew acute and convalescent COVID-19 samples from the United States, Italy and Spain.

Sequenced by immunoSEQ multiplex PCR; TCRdb stores in-frame clones only, minus some. The sample holds approximately 300,000 clones, around 90% seen once. This clone appeared a single time. Individuals aged about 18 to 89 years were recruited from some 26 US areas. Cohorts were assigned according to the clinical history that participants reported. Germline V gene data show CDR1 as KGHSH and CDR2 as LQKENI. This CDR3 has 16 residues. V shed 3 bases and J 4 bases; nucleotides not matched to a gene: 9. The sample taken for sequencing was PBMCs or T cells enriched from blood (not recorded which). The chain carries TRBV18 and TRBJ2-3, with 8 positions matching TRBD2. The source is a woman under 30 with acute COVID-19. The CDR3: CASSPRSSGSSDTQYF. CDR3 in DNA: TGTGCCAGCTCACCCCGTTCCAGCGGGAGTTCAGATACGCAGTATTTT.